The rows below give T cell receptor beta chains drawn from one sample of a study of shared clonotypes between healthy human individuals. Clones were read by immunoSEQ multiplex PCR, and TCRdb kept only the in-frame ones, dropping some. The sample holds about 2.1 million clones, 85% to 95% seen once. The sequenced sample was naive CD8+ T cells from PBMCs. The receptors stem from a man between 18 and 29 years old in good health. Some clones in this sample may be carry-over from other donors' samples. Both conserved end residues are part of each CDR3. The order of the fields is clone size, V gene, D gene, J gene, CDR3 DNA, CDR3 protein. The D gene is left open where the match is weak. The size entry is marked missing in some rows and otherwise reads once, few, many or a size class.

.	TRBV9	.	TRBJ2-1	TGTGCCAGCAGCGGGGGATTGTACGTCTCCTACAATGAGCAGTTCTTC	CASSGGLYVSYNEQFF
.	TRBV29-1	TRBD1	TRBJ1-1	TGCAGCGTTGATCGGAGGGACAGGGGAACGGTTCTTCAAACTGAAGCTTTCTTT	CSVDRRDRGTVLQTEAFF
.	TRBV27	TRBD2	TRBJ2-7	TGTGCCAGCAGCATCCTTGGGACTAGCGGGATCGAGCAGTACTTC	CASSILGTSGIEQYF
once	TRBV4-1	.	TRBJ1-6	TGCGCCAGCAGCCAGGGCGGCTTGAATTCACCCCTCCACTTT	CASSQGGLNSPLHF
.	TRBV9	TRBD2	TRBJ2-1	TGTGCCAGCAGCGGGGGGACTAGCGGGTCACCGGGCGGGGATGAGCAGTTCTTC	CASSGGTSGSPGGDEQFF
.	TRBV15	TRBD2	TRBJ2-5	TGTGCCACCAGCAGAGTGGCGGGAGGTGGAGAGACCCAGTACTTC	CATSRVAGGGETQYF
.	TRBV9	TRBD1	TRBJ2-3	TGTGCCAGCAGCGTAGAACGGGACAGGGTGACAGATACGCAGTATTTT	CASSVERDRVTDTQYF
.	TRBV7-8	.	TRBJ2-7	TGTGCCAGCAGCTTAGGTGAGGGGGTAGCGGCCGACGAGCAGTACTTC	CASSLGEGVAADEQYF
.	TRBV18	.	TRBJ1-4	TGTGCCAGCTCACCAACGAAAGGGGCGAGGGAGGAAAAACTGTTTTTT	CASSPTKGAREEKLFF
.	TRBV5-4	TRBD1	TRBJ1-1	TGTGCCAGCAGCTTGGAAGAAAATGGACAGGGGGCCTACACTGAAGCTTTCTTT	CASSLEENGQGAYTEAFF
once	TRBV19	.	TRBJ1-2	TGTGCCAGTAGTATTACGCTCTGGGGGGACTATGGCTACACCTTC	CASSITLWGDYGYTF
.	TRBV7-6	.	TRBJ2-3	TGTGCCAGCAGCTTAGATGGGTACCCAGATACGCAGTATTTT	CASSLDGYPDTQYF
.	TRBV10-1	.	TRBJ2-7	TGCGCCAGCAGTGAGTTCGACTCCTACGAGCAGTACTTC	CASSEFDSYEQYF
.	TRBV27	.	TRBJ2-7	TGTGCCAGCAGTTCCGGGGGCCCCTACGAGCAGTACTTC	CASSSGGPYEQYF
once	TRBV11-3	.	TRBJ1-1	TGTGCCAGCAGCGATAGGATTTCCCGCACTGAAGCTTTCTTT	CASSDRISRTEAFF
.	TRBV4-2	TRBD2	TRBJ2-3	TGTGCCAGCAGCGAACTAGCGGGAGCCACAGATACGCAGTATTTT	CASSELAGATDTQYF
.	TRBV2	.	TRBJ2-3	TGTGCCAGCAGTCTCACCCCTGGGGGGGACAGGATTTACACAGATACGCAGTATTTT	CASSLTPGGDRIYTDTQYF
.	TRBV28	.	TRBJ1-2	TGTGCCAGCAGTTTTCGGTGGGAGGGAGGCGAAAGCTACACCTTC	CASSFRWEGGESYTF
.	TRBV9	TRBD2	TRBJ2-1	TGTGCCAGCAGTGCAAGCGGGGAGGGCCTTTATGAGCAGTTCTTC	CASSASGEGLYEQFF
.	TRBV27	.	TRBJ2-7	TGTGCCAGCAGTTTAACGGGACGGTCCTACGAGCAGTACTTC	CASSLTGRSYEQYF
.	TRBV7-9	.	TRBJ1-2	TGTGCCAGCAGCTTAGGGGTCGTGGGAGCTAACTATGGCTACACCTTC	CASSLGVVGANYGYTF
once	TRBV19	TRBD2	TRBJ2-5	TGTGCCAGTAGTACGGTTGGACTAGCGGGATTTTTGGAGACCCAGTACTTC	CASSTVGLAGFLETQYF
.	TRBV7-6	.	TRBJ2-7	TGTGCCAGCAGCTTAGCTGGGGGCACCTACGAGCAGTACTTC	CASSLAGGTYEQYF
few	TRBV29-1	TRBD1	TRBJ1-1	TGCAGCCATAGTGGGGGACAGCAGAACACTGAAGCTTTCTTT	CSHSGGQQNTEAFF
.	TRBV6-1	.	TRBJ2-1	TGTGCCAGCAGTGTTAGATCCTCCTACAATGAGCAGTTCTTC	CASSVRSSYNEQFF
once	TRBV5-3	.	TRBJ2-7	TGTGCCAGAAGCTTGATAGGCCCGCACTGCAGGCAGTACTTC	CARSLIGPHCRQYF
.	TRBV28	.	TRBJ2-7	TGTGCCAGCAGTTTCTTGGGATCGGGTGAGGACGAGCAGTACTTC	CASSFLGSGEDEQYF
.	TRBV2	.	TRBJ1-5	TGTGCCAGCAGTGGGACAGCTTGGCAGCCCCAGCATTTT	CASSGTAWQPQHF
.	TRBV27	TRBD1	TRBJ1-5	TGTGCCAGCAGTTTATCCGGGACAGGCAGCAATCAGCCCCAGCATTTT	CASSLSGTGSNQPQHF
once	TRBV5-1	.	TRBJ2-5	TGCGCCAGCAGCGGACCACAGAGCACCGAAGAGACCCAGTACTTC	CASSGPQSTEETQYF
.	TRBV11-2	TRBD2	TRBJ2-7	TGTGCCAGCAGCTTAGGGGTCTCGCGGGAGGGCCTGTCCTACGAGCAGTACTTC	CASSLGVSREGLSYEQYF
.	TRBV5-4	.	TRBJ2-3	TGTGCCAGCAGCTTGTGGAGCGGCAATACGCAGTATTTT	CASSLWSGNTQYF
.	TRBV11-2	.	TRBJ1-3	TGTGCCAGCAGCTCATACCCGGACTCTGGAAACACCATATATTTT	CASSSYPDSGNTIYF
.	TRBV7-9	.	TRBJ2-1	TGTGCCAGCACCACCACGTACAATGAGCAGTTCTTC	CASTTTYNEQFF
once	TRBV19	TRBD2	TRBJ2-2	TGTGGGGCGGGAGGAACCGGGGAGCTGTTTTTT	CGAGGTGELFF
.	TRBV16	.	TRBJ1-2	TGTGCCAGCAGCCAATACAATTCCCTCTATGGCTACACCTTC	CASSQYNSLYGYTF
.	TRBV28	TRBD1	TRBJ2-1	TGTGCCAGCAGCCCCGGACAGGGGAGCTCCTACAATGAGCAGTTCTTC	CASSPGQGSSYNEQFF
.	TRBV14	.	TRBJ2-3	TGTGCCAGCAGCCAACCCGGCCGAAAAGGGGATACGCAGTATTTT	CASSQPGRKGDTQYF
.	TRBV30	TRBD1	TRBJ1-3	TGTGCCTGGAGTGGTATCAGGGGGGACACCATATATTTT	CAWSGIRGDTIYF
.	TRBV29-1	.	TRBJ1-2	TGCAGCGTTGACGGAGGTCTAGGCCATGGCTACACCTTC	CSVDGGLGHGYTF
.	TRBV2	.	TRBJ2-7	TGTGCCAGCAGTGACAAGGACATCGAGCAGTACTTC	CASSDKDIEQYF
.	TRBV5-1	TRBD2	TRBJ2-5	TGCGCCAGCAGCGGGAGCGGGATTTCTGGGCTGAGAGAGACCCAGTACTTC	CASSGSGISGLRETQYF
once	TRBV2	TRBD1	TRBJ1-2	TGTGCCACCTCAGGGGACAGGGAATTATTTAACTATGGCTACACCTTC	CATSGDRELFNYGYTF
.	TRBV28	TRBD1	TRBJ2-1	TGTGCCAGCAGTTGGACAGGGTGGGAGCAGTTCTTC	CASSWTGWEQFF
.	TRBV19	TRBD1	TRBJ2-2	TGTGCCAGTAGTATATCCCGGACAGGGGACACCGGGGAGCTGTTTTTT	CASSISRTGDTGELFF
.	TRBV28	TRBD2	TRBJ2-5	TGTGCCAGCAGACGACTAGCGGGAGAGAGAGAGACCCAGTACTTC	CASRRLAGERETQYF
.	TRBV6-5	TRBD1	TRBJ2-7	TGTGCCAGCAGTTCCACGAGGACAGGGCGCGAGCAGTACTTC	CASSSTRTGREQYF
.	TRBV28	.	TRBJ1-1	TGTGCCAGCAGAGCAGGACCCCCGGACACTGAAGCTTTCTTT	CASRAGPPDTEAFF
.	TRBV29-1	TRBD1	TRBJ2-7	TGCAGCGTCGGTGGGACAGGGACTGCCTACGAGCAGTACTTC	CSVGGTGTAYEQYF
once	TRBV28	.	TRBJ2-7	TGTGCCAGCAGTTCCTTCAGCTCCTACGAGCAGTACTTC	CASSSFSSYEQYF
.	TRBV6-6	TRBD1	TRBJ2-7	TGTACCAGCAGTTACTCAGGACAGGACAGCTCCTACGAGCAGTACTTC	CTSSYSGQDSSYEQYF
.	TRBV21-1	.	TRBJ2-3	TGTGCCAGCAGCACCAACAGACAGGGGGAGAGCACAGATACGCAGTATTTT	CASSTNRQGESTDTQYF
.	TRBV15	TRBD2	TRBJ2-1	TGTGCCACGTCGGGAGGGTCCTACAATGAGCAGTTCTTC	CATSGGSYNEQFF
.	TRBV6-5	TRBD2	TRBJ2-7	TGTGCCAGCAGCGTTAGCGGGAGGGTCGCCTACGAGCAGTACTTC	CASSVSGRVAYEQYF